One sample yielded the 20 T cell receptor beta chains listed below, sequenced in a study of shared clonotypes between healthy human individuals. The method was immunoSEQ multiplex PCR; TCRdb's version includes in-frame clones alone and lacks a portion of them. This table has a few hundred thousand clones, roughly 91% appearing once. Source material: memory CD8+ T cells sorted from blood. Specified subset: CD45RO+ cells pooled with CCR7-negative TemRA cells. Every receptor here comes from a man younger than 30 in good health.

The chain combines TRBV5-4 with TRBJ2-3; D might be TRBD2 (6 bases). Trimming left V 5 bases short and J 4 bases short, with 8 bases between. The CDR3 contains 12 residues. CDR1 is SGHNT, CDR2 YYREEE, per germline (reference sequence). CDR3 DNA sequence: TGTGCCAGCAGGGGGGAGGCAGATACGCAGTATTTT. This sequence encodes CASRGEADTQYF.

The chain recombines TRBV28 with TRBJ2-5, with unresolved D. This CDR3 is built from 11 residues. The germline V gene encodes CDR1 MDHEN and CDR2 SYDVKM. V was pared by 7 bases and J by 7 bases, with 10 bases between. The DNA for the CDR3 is TGTGCCAGCACCTTTACCGGGACCCAGTACTTC. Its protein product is CASTFTGTQYF.

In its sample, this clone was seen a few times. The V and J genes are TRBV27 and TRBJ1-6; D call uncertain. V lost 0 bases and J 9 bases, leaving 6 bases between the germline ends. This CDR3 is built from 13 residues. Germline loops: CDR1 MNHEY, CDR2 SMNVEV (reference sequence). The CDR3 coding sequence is TGTGCCAGCAGTTTATCGAGTTCTTCACCCCTCCACTTT. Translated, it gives CASSLSSSSPLHF.

The CDR3 region has the DNA TGTGCCAGCAGCTTATCGGACAGGGCCGAGCAGTACTTC. Translation gives CASSLSDRAEQYF. This chain uses TRBV7-9 with TRBJ2-7; 8 nucleotides agree with TRBD1. Germline loops: CDR1 SEHNR, CDR2 FQNEAQ (reference sequence). J lost 6 bases, V lost 2 bases, and 3 bases had no gene match. This CDR3 comprises 13 residues.

The DNA for the CDR3 is TGTGCCAGCAGTTACGTACAGGGGGTTGGCTACACCTTC. Translation: CASSYVQGVGYTF. The chain has TRBV6-5 and TRBJ1-2; 8 nucleotides match TRBD1. The CDR3 loop spans 13 amino acids. The ends lost 2 bases at V and 7 bases at J; junction bases unmatched: 3. Germline V CDR1 and CDR2: MNHEY, SVGAGI.

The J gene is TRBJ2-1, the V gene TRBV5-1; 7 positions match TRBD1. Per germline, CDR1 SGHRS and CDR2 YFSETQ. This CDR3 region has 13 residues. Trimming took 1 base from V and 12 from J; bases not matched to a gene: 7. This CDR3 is CASSLLTGQGQFF. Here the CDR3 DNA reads TGCGCCAGCAGCTTGCTGACAGGGCAGGGGCAGTTCTTC.

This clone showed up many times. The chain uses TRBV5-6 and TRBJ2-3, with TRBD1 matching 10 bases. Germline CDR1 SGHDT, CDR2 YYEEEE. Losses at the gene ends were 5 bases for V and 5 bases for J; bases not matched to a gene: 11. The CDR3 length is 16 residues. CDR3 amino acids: CASSPLGTGALDTQYF. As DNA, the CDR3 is TGTGCCAGCAGTCCACTAGGGACAGGGGCCTTAGATACGCAGTATTTT.

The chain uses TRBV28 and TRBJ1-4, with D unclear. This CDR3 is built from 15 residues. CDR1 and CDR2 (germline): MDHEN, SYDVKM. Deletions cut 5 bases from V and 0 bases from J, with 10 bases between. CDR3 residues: CASSGRRATNEKLFF. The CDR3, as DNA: TGTGCCAGCAGTGGGAGGAGAGCAACTAATGAAAAACTGTTTTTT.

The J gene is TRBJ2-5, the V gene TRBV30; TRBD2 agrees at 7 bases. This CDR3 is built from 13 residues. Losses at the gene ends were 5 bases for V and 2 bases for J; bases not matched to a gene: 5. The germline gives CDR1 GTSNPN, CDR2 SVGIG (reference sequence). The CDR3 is CAWAGVLQETQYF. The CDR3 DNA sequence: TGTGCCTGGGCGGGGGTTCTTCAAGAGACCCAGTACTTC. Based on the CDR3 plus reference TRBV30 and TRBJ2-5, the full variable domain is SQTIHQWPATLVQPVGSPLSLECTVEGTSNPNLYWYRQAAGRGLQLLFYSVGIGQISSEVPQNLSASRPQDRQFILSSKKLLLSDSGFYLCAWAGVLQETQYFGPGTRLLVL.

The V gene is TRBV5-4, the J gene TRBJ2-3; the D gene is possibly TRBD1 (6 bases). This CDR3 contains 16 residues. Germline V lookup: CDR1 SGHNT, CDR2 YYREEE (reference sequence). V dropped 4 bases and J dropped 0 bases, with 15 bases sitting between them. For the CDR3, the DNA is TGTGCCAGCAGCCCAGGGGAGTTTTTTAGCACAGATACGCAGTATTTT. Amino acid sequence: CASSPGEFFSTDTQYF.

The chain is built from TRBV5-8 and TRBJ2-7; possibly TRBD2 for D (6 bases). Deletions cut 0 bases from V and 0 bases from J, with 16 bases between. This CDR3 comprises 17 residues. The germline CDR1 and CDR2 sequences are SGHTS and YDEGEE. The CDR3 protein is CASSLVDGTYSSYEQYF. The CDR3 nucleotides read TGTGCCAGCAGCTTGGTAGACGGGACTTATAGCTCCTACGAGCAGTACTTC.

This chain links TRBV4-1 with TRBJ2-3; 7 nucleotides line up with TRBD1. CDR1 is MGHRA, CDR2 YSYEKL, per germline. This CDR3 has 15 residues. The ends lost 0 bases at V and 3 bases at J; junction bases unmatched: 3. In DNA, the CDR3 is TGCGCCAGCAGCCAAGAAAGGGGGCGGACAGATACGCAGTATTTT. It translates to CASSQERGRTDTQYF.

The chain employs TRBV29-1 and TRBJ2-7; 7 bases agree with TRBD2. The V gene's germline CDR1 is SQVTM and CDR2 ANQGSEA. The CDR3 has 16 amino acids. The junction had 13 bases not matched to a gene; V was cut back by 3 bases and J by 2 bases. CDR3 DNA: TGCAGCGTTGAGGGACCTACTAGCGAATTCCCCTACGAGCAGTACTTC. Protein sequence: CSVEGPTSEFPYEQYF.

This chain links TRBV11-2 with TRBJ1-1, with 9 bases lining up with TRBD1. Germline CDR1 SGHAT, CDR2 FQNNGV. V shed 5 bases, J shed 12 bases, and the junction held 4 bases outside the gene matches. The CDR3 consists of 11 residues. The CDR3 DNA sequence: TGTGCCAGCAGCCAAGGACAGGGGCCTTTCTTT. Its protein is CASSQGQGPFF.

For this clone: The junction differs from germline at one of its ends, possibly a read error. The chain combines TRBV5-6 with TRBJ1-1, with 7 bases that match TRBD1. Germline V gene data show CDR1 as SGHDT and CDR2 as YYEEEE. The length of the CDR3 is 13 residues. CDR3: CASSWTGGAPHSF. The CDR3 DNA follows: TGTGCCAGCAGCTGGACAGGAGGGGCGCCCCATTCGTTT.

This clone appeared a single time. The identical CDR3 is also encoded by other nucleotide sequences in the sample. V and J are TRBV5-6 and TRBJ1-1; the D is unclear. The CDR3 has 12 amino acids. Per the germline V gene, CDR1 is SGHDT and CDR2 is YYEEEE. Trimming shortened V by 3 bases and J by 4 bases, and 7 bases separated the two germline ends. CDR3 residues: CASSWGATEAFF. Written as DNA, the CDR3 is TGTGCCAGCAGCTGGGGTGCCACTGAAGCTTTCTTT.

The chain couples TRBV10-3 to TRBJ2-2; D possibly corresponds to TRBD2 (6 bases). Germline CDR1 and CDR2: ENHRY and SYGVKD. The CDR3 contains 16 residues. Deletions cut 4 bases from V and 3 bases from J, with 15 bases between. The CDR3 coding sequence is TGTGCCATCAGTGGAGTGGCGGGATCGGACACCGGGGAGCTGTTTTTT. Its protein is CAISGVAGSDTGELFF.

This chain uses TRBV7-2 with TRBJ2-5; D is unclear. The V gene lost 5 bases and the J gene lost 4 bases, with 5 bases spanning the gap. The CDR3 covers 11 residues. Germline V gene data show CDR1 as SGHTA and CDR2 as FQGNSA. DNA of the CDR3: TGTGCCAGCAGCCCCCTAGAGACCCAGTACTTC. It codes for CASSPLETQYF.

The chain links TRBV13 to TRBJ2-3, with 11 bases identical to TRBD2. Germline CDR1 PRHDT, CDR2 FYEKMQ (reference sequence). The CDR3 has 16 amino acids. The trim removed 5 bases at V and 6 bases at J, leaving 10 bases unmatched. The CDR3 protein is CASSPRVSGRADTQYF. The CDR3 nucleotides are TGTGCCAGCAGCCCCCGTGTTAGCGGGAGGGCTGATACGCAGTATTTT.

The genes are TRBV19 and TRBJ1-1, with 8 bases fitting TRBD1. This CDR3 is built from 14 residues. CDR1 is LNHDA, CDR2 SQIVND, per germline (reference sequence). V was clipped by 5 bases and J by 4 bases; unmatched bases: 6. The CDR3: CASSPRQGFTEAFF. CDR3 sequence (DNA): TGTGCCAGTAGTCCGCGACAGGGGTTCACTGAAGCTTTCTTT.